This TCR beta chain was sequenced in a study of T cells in tuberculosis. Study information: T cells were selected with CD1B tetramers loaded with glucose monomycolate.

Generated by immunoSEQ multiplex PCR, the TCRdb table keeps only in-frame clones and is missing some. Here the sample spans around 30,000 clones, 80% to 95% being singletons. Whole-study results and caveats: Shorter CDR3-alpha in active tuberculosis partly drove smaller distances.

Details on this clone: As yet, its antigen is unknown.

Germline-derived CDR1 and CDR2 are MNHEY and SMNVEV (reference sequence). J was trimmed by 3 bases and V by 4 bases; bases with no gene match: 13. The CDR3 extends over 17 amino acids. Sample time point: new active TB diagnosis, blood taken before or within 7 days of starting treatment. Tuberculosis was confirmed by positive sputum smear and/or M. tuberculosis culture. Each clinical donor contributed on average approximately 93,000 T cells from unsorted cryopreserved PBMC. The source is an adult with tuberculosis. The V and J genes are TRBV27 and TRBJ2-3; the match to TRBD1 covers 7 bases. The sequenced sample was PBMCs, obtained at tuberculosis diagnosis. This CDR3 reads CASSSHSQGSWTDTQYF. CDR3 in DNA: TGTGCCAGCAGTTCTCATTCACAGGGGAGTTGGACAGATACGCAGTATTTT.